The 10 T cell receptor beta chains listed next were all sequenced from one sample in a study of blood T cell repertoires in COVID-19. The assay was immunoSEQ multiplex PCR, and TCRdb's table has in-frame clones only and misses some. The table has about 68,000 clones, about four fifths seen once. Sequencing was done on a sample of peripheral blood. These receptors originate from a man between 45 and 60 years old with active COVID-19.

The chain carries TRBV2 and TRBJ1-1; D perhaps matches TRBD1 (6 bases). The V end lost 4 bases, the J end lost 0 bases, and 12 bases lay between the germline ends. Germline assignment: CDR1 SNHLY and CDR2 FYNNEI. This CDR3 contains 15 residues. The DNA for the CDR3 is TGTGCCAGCAGTGGAGGGGGTACCTTGAACACTGAAGCTTTCTTT. It translates to CASSGGGTLNTEAFF.

V is TRBV2 and J is TRBJ2-7; TRBD1 matches at 7 bases. V was pared by 6 bases and J by 2 bases, with 13 bases of the junction left unmatched. Germline assignment: CDR1 SNHLY and CDR2 FYNNEI. This CDR3 has 16 residues. The CDR3 DNA follows: TGTGCCAGCAGCGGGACAGTGACTAACATTGCCTACGAGCAGTACTTC. It translates to CASSGTVTNIAYEQYF.

The chain has TRBV7-2 and TRBJ2-2; D is ambiguous. CDR1 and CDR2 from the germline V gene are SGHTA and FQGNSA. Trimming stripped 2 bases from V and 5 bases from J, with 9 bases between. This CDR3 is built from 14 residues. For the CDR3, the DNA is TGTGCCAGCAGCTTATCGAGAGAGACCGGGGAGCTGTTTTTT. Translating gives CASSLSRETGELFF.

The rearrangement uses TRBV9 and TRBJ2-7; tentatively, D is TRBD1 (6 bases). The CDR3 spans 15 residues. The V end lost 0 bases, the J end lost 5 bases, and 15 bases lay between the germline ends. Germline loops: CDR1 SGDLS, CDR2 YYNGEE. The CDR3 bases are TGTGCCAGCAGCGTAGAGCGTTGGACAGACGACGAGCAGTACTTC. This sequence encodes CASSVERWTDDEQYF.

This clone appeared a single time. V gene TRBV18 combines with J gene TRBJ2-7; TRBD1 aligns across 8 bases. CDR3 length equals 16 residues. CDR1 KGHSH and CDR2 LQKENI come from the germline V gene. The junction had 13 bases not matched to a gene; V was cut back by 6 bases and J by 3 bases. CDR3: CASSPSTGTGVYEQYF. CDR3 DNA sequence: TGTGCCAGCTCGCCTTCTACCGGGACAGGAGTCTACGAGCAGTACTTC.

V usage is TRBV24-1 and J usage is TRBJ2-3; TRBD2 matches at 8 bases. V shed 6 bases, J shed 6 bases, and the junction held 10 bases outside the gene matches. The CDR3 covers 15 residues. The germline V gene encodes CDR1 KGHDR and CDR2 SFDVKD. For the CDR3, the DNA is TGTGCCACCAGTTCGGCTAGCGGGTTTACGGATACGCAGTATTTT. This translates into CATSSASGFTDTQYF.

The chain has TRBV6-5 and TRBJ2-3; a weak D match, TRBD2 (6 bases). Germline loops: CDR1 MNHEY, CDR2 SVGAGI. This CDR3 spans 14 amino acids. Trimming removed 10 bases from V and 3 bases from J, with 17 bases in between. The CDR3, as DNA: TGTGCCATCCCCTCGGGGGTGAGGACAGATACGCAGTATTTT. This encodes CAIPSGVRTDTQYF.

This chain connects TRBV4-3 to TRBJ2-1; the D gene is possibly TRBD2 (5 bases). The germline V gene encodes CDR1 LGHNA and CDR2 YSLEER. V shed 4 bases and J shed 7 bases, with 8 bases lying between them. This CDR3 is built from 12 residues. The DNA for the CDR3 is TGCGCCAGCAGCCTGGACTGGAATGAGCAGTTCTTC. It specifies CASSLDWNEQFF.

The CDR3 spells CASSLARGPGTEAFF. CDR3 DNA sequence: TGTGCCAGCAGCTTAGCGAGGGGGCCAGGCACTGAAGCTTTCTTT. The rearrangement joins TRBV7-6 to TRBJ1-1; TRBD1 matches at 7 bases. V trimming: 0 bases; J trimming: 4 bases; junction bases outside the gene matches: 5. The CDR3 runs 15 residues. Germline V gene sequence: CDR1 SGHVS, CDR2 FNYEAQ.

The chain has TRBV18 and TRBJ2-5, with 7 bases matching TRBD1. Germline V gene lookup returns CDR1 KGHSH and CDR2 LQKENI. CDR3 length equals 16 residues. Unmatched junction bases numbered 9, after V lost 3 bases and J lost 2 bases. The CDR3 DNA reads as TGTGCCAGCTCACCCCCCGACAGGGTTGCGCAAGAGACCCAGTACTTC. This codes for CASSPPDRVAQETQYF.